Below are 5 T cell receptor beta chains sequenced from a single sample in a study of OX40 agonist ivuxolimab in advanced cancers. The data were produced by immunoSEQ multiplex PCR, yet TCRdb's version contains in-frame clones alone and is incomplete. The sample consists of about 10,000 clones, around nine tenths of them appearing once. The sample was CD4+ or CD8+ T cells sorted from blood, taken in a trial of the OX40 agonist ivuxolimab. These receptors all stem from an adult with an advanced solid tumor such as melanoma, head and neck, liver or kidney cancer.

This clone appeared a few times. The V call is TRBV13, the J call TRBJ2-4; 7 bases fit TRBD1. Per the germline V gene, CDR1 is PRHDT and CDR2 is FYEKMQ (reference sequence). The CDR3 has 16 amino acids. The V segment lost 8 bases and the J segment 3 bases; nucleotides outside the gene matches: 13. This CDR3 reads CASRWKGASVKNIQYF. The CDR3 bases are TGTGCCAGCCGCTGGAAGGGGGCGTCTGTCAAAAACATTCAGTACTTC. Full variable domain (missing parts from reference TRBV13 and TRBJ2-4): AAGVIQSPRHLIKEKRETATLKCYPIPRHDTVYWYQQGPGQDPQFLISFYEKMQSDKGSIPDRFSAQQFSDYHSELNMSSLELGDSALYFCASRWKGASVKNIQYFGAGTRLSVL.

The rearrangement links TRBV27 to TRBJ2-1; 9 bases match TRBD2. V was clipped by 6 bases and J by 4 bases; unmatched bases: 7. CDR1 and CDR2 from the germline V gene are MNHEY and SMNVEV (reference sequence). This CDR3 is 15 amino acids long. In nucleotides, the CDR3 is TGTGCCAGCAGCCGGACTAGCGACCCTTACAATGAGCAGTTCTTC. Its translation is CASSRTSDPYNEQFF.

Only a few counts were recorded for this clone. The genes are TRBV7-9 and TRBJ2-2; 12 positions match TRBD2. V dropped 5 bases and J dropped 1; count of bases not matched to a gene: 11. Germline V gene data show CDR1 as SEHNR and CDR2 as FQNEAQ (reference sequence). This CDR3 is built from 19 residues. CDR3 residues: CASSPRLAGAHQNTGELFF. CDR3 coding DNA: TGTGCCAGCAGCCCGAGACTAGCGGGGGCCCACCAGAACACCGGGGAGCTGTTTTTT.

The J gene is TRBJ1-2, the V gene TRBV19; 8 bases are shared with TRBD1. The CDR3 length is 13 residues. V dropped 5 bases and J dropped 5; count of bases not matched to a gene: 4. CDR1 is LNHDA, CDR2 SQIVND, per germline (reference sequence). The CDR3 DNA reads as TGTGCCAGTAGTTTCCGGACAGGGTATGGCTACACCTTC. Translating gives CASSFRTGYGYTF.

The chain combines TRBV12-5 with TRBJ1-4, with 9 bases matching TRBD1. The length of the CDR3 is 19 residues. With 0 bases clipped from V and 10 bases from J, the junction kept 18 bases outside the gene matches. CDR1 is LGHNT, CDR2 FRNRAP, per germline. As DNA, the CDR3 is TGTGCTAGTGGTTTGGTCACCTCACAGGGGGCCAGGGCGGAGGGAAAACTGTTTTTT. The encoded protein is CASGLVTSQGARAEGKLFF.